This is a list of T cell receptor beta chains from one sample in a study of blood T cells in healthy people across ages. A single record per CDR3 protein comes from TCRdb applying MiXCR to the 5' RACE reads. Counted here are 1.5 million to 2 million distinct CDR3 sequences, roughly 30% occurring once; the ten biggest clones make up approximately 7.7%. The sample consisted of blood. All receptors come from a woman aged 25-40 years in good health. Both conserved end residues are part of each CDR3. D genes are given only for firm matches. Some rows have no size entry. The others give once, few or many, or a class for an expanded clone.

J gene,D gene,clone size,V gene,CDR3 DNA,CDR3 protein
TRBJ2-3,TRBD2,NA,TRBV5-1,TGCGCCAGCAGAGGACTAGCGGGGGATCCACCTAGCACAGATACGCAGTATTTT,CASRGLAGDPPSTDTQYF
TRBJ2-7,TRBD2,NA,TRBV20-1,TGCAGTGCTAGAGTTCGAGCGGGAGGCGGGTACGAGCAGTACTTC,CSARVRAGGGYEQYF
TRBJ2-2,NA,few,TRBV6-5,TGTGCCAGCATCCGGGGTCGGGGGGCCACCGGGGAGCTGTTTTTT,CASIRGRGATGELFF
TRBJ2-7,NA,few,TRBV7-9,TGTGCCAGCAGCTTAGCGGTAAGGGAGCAGTACTTC,CASSLAVREQYF
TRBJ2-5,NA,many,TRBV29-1,TGCAGCGTTGAAGGGACGGACCTACAAGAGACCCAGTACTTC,CSVEGTDLQETQYF
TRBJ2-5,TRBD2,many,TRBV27,TGTGCCAGCAGCCCCGGGACTAGGGTTGGTGAGCAGTACTTC,CASSPGTRVGEQYF
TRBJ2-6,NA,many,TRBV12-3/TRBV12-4,TGTGCCTGCAAGAGGGCCAACGTCCTGACTTTC,CACKRANVLTF
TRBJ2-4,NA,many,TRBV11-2,TGTGCCAGCAGTTTAAGCGGAGGAAGGAACATTCAGTACTTC,CASSLSGGRNIQYF
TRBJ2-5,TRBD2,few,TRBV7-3,TGTGCCAGCAGGTGGGGAGCGGGATTTCAAGAGACCCAGTACTTC,CASRWGAGFQETQYF
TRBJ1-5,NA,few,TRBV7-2,TGTGCCAGCAGCTTTGTGCAGAATAGCAATCAGCCCCAGCATTTT,CASSFVQNSNQPQHF
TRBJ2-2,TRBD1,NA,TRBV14,TGTACCAGCAGCAGTGGACAGGTGAACACCGGGGAGCTGTTTTTT,CTSSSGQVNTGELFF
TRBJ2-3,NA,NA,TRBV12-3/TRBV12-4,TGTGCCAGCACCGTAGTGAGACCCCGGATCCCAGATACGCAGTATTTT,CASTVVRPRIPDTQYF
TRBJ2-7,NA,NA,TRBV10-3,TGTGCCATCAGTGAGATATGGGACACCTACGGGCAGTACTTC,CAISEIWDTYGQYF
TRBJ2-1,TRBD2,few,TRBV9,TGTGCCAGCAGCGCGGGACTAGGTGAGGAGTTCTTC,CASSAGLGEEFF
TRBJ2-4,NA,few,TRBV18,TGTGCCAGCTCACCACCAAGCGGCACCGCCAAAAACATTCAGTACTTC,CASSPPSGTAKNIQYF
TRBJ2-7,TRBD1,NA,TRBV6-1,TGTGCCAGCATCGACGCGTCGGGACAGGGAAACTACGAGCAGTACTTC,CASIDASGQGNYEQYF
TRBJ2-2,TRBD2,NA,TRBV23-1,TGCGCCAGCCCCACGCAGCGGGAGTTCCCCGAGCTGTTTTTT,CASPTQREFPELFF
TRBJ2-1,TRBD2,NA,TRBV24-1,TGTGCCACCAGTGACCCTAGCGGGAGTCAGTTCAATGAGCAGTTCTTC,CATSDPSGSQFNEQFF
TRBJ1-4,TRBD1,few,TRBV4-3,TGCGCCAGCAGCCAATCAGGGGGCGCAAATGAAAAACTGTTTTTT,CASSQSGGANEKLFF
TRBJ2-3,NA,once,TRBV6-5,TGTGCCAGCAGACTTTACCGGGGCCCAGATACGCAGTATTTT,CASRLYRGPDTQYF
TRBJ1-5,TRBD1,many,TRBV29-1,TGCAGCGCCCAGACAGGGACCCAGCCCCAGCATTTT,CSAQTGTQPQHF
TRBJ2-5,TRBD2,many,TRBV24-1,TGTGCCACCAGTGGACTAGCCCGAGAGACCCAGTACTTC,CATSGLARETQYF
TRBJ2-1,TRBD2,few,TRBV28,TGTGCCAGCAGTGGCGGGGGGGCCGTCTACAATGAGCAGTTCTTC,CASSGGGAVYNEQFF
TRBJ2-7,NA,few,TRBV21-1,TGTGCCAGCAGCAGAAACCGGGACAGGACCTACGAGCAGTACTTC,CASSRNRDRTYEQYF
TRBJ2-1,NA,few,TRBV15,TGTGCCACCAGCAGAGATGTCTTGGGAGGCCGCTCAAATGAGCAGTTCTTC,CATSRDVLGGRSNEQFF
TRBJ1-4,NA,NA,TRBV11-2,TGTGCCAGCAGTCAAGGAGGAGGGGCCGCAGGTGAAAAACTGTTTTTT,CASSQGGGAAGEKLFF
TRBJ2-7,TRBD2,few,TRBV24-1,TGTGCCACCAGTGTCCCGGGACGCCTACTAGCGGAAAGCTCCTACGAGCAGTACTTC,CATSVPGRLLAESSYEQYF
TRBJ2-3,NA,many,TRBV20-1,TGCAGTGCCCCGGACCCTACCCAGTATTTT,CSAPDPTQYF
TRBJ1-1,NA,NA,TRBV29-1,TGCAGCGTTGCGGGGGGTACGGGTGAGAACACTGAAGCTTTCTTT,CSVAGGTGENTEAFF
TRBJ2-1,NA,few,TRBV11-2,TGTGCCAGCAGCCCCACGCCGCGTGCTGAGCAGTTCTTC,CASSPTPRAEQFF
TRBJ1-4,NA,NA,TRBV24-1,TGTGCCACCAGTGCCGCAACTAATGAAAAACTGTTTTTT,CATSAATNEKLFF
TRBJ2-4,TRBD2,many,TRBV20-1,TGCAGTGCGCGGGCCGGGACTAGCGACAAAAACATTCAGTACTTC,CSARAGTSDKNIQYF
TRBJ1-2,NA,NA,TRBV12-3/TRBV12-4,TGTGCCAGCAGGCTTTCCGGGACCAACTATGGCCACACCTTC,CASRLSGTNYGHTF
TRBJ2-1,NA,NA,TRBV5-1,TGCGCCAGCAGACGTTCCGGGACGGACTCCTACAATGAGCAGTTCTTC,CASRRSGTDSYNEQFF
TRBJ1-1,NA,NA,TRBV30,TGTGCCTGGAGTAGGATGAACACTGAAGCTTTCTTT,CAWSRMNTEAFF
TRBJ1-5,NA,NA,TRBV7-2,TGCGCCAGCAGCTTGGACGGCAGGGCAAGCAATCAGCCCCAGCATTTT,CASSLDGRASNQPQHF
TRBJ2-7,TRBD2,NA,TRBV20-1,TGCAGTGCTAGAGATATTAGCGGGAGGGCCGGCGAGCAGTACTTC,CSARDISGRAGEQYF
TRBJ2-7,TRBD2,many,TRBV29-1,TGCAGCGCCACCGGGGAGGGAATTCTTTACGAGCAGTACTTC,CSATGEGILYEQYF
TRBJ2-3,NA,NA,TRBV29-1,TGCAGCACGCGCACAGATACGCAGTATTTT,CSTRTDTQYF
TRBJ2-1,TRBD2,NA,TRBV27,TGTGCCAGCAGTTTATTAGGCGGGAGCTTCAATGAGCAGTTCTTC,CASSLLGGSFNEQFF
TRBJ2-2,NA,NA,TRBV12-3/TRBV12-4,TGTGCCAGCAGGAACAGACTGGCGGCGAACACCGGGGAGCTGTTTTTT,CASRNRLAANTGELFF
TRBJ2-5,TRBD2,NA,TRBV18,TGTGCCAGCTCACCCCTTCCTCCAGCGGGGGGGTATGAGCAGTACTTC,CASSPLPPAGGYEQYF
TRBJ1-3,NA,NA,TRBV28,TGTGCCAGCAGCCCGGGGGACTCAAGCTCTGGAAACACCATATATTTT,CASSPGDSSSGNTIYF
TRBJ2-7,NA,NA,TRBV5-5,TGTGCCAGCAGCCGCTCCCCCTCGGGGGAGCAGTACTTC,CASSRSPSGEQYF
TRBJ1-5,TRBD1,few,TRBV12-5,TGTGCTAGTGGTTTGGTTCGGACAGGGACGGGTCAGCCCCAGCATTTT,CASGLVRTGTGQPQHF
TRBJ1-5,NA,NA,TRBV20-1,TGCAGTGCTTACAATTCCCGGGACAAAAATCAGCCCCAGCATTTT,CSAYNSRDKNQPQHF
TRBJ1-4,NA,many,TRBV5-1,TGCGCCAGCAGCTTGGAGACAGGAAATGAAAAACTGTTTTTT,CASSLETGNEKLFF
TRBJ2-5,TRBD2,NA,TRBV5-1,TGCGCCAGCAGCTTGGCAAGCGGGGGCAAGATGCGGGAGACCCAGTACTTC,CASSLASGGKMRETQYF
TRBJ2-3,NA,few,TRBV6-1,TGTGCCAGCAGTGACAAGAAGAATACGCAGTATTTT,CASSDKKNTQYF
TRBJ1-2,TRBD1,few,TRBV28,TGTGCCAGCAGTGTCCGGGACAGGCTCTATGGCTACACCTTC,CASSVRDRLYGYTF
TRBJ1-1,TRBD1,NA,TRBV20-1,TGCAGTGCTAACAGGGACAGGGGTAACACTGAAGCTTTCTTT,CSANRDRGNTEAFF
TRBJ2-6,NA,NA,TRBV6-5,TGTGTCGGCAGTTCCGTGGGAGGAGGGGCCAACGTCCTGACTTTC,CVGSSVGGGANVLTF
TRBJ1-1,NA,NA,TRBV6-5,TGTGCCAGCAGCCTACAGGGTTATGGTCCTGAAGCTTTCTTT,CASSLQGYGPEAFF
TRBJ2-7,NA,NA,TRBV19,TGTGCCAGGTCGACAGGAAGCTACGAGCAGTACTTC,CARSTGSYEQYF
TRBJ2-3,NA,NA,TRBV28,TGTGCCAGCAGTTTAAAGGGGGGTGGCGTCACAGATACGCAGTATTTT,CASSLKGGGVTDTQYF